The sequence of this TCR beta chain was determined in a study of cytomegalovirus exposure and HLA in healthy donors. Germline CDR1 and CDR2: SEHNR and FQNEAQ (reference sequence). The CDR3 sequence is 14 residues long. With 2 bases removed from V and 9 bases from J, the gap between germline ends came to 14 bases. Each donor was healthy, and each was a bone marrow donor. The PCR contained 60 Vbeta and 13 Jbeta primers. The assay was immunoSEQ multiplex PCR, and TCRdb's table has in-frame clones only and misses some. The repertoire includes around 98,000 clones, 60% to 80% of them detected once, and roughly 3.8% sits in the top ten.

The V gene is TRBV7-9, the J gene TRBJ1-5, with a tentative D call TRBD1 (5 bases). The receptor was derived from a woman in her thirties or forties in good health and CMV-seronegative. Material: PBMCs. CDR3 nucleotide sequence: TGTGCCAGCAGCTTAAGTTCAGGCGGGGCGCCCCAGCATTTT. Protein sequence: CASSLSSGGAPQHF.